These 27 T cell receptor beta chains share one sample of origin, sequenced in a study of blood T cell repertoires in COVID-19 (TCRdb year 2020). The library relied on the immunoSEQ multiplex PCR assay. As stored in TCRdb, this immuneACCESS dataset retains in-frame rearrangements with V and J assigned. A fraction of the clones does not appear; measured against another copy, unresolved V genes explain less than half of the discrepancy, and the remainder lacks a known reason. The sample table holds more than 95,000 clones, of which 92% were seen once. The ten largest clonotypes hold roughly 2.1% of the sample. The specimen sequenced was peripheral blood. All receptors derive from a man aged 45-65 years with COVID-19, enrolled during active disease.

Only one count was recorded for this clone. The J gene is TRBJ2-3, the V gene TRBV24-1; 11 nucleotides match TRBD2. Germline V gene data show CDR1 as KGHDR and CDR2 as SFDVKD. Losses at the gene ends were 4 bases for V and 2 bases for J; bases not matched to a gene: 7. The CDR3 is made up of 17 amino acids. The CDR3 region is CATSDSGLAEITDTQYF. As DNA, the CDR3 is TGTGCCACCAGTGACTCGGGACTAGCGGAGATCACAGATACGCAGTATTTT.

The rearrangement joins TRBV11-2 to TRBJ2-4; TRBD2 matches at 10 bases. The CDR3 is 17 amino acids. CDR1 is SGHAT, CDR2 FQNNGV, per germline. The ends lost 0 bases at V and 5 bases at J; junction bases unmatched: 7. CDR3 sequence: CASSLDPAGGPENIQYF. The CDR3 DNA is TGTGCCAGCAGCTTAGATCCAGCGGGAGGGCCAGAAAACATTCAGTACTTC.

This chain uses TRBV4-2 with TRBJ1-6, with D hard to call. The CDR3 loop spans 13 amino acids. Trimming took off 4 bases at V and 8 bases at J, with 9 bases between the two ends. Germline CDR1 is LGHNA and CDR2 is YNFKEQ. The CDR3, as DNA: TGTGCCAGCAGCCCATATCAGGATTCACCCCTCCACTTT. As protein: CASSPYQDSPLHF.

In this sample, this clone turned up once. This chain joins TRBV6-6 and TRBJ1-1; 9 bases fit TRBD1. Trimming at V came to 5 bases and at J to 6 bases, leaving 10 bases not matched to a gene. Per germline, CDR1 MNHNY and CDR2 SVGAGI (reference sequence). CDR3 length: 15 amino acids. The CDR3 DNA reads as TGTGCCAGCAGTAGGACAGGGGTCCGGGCCTCTGAAGCTTTCTTT. Amino acids: CASSRTGVRASEAFF.

This chain links TRBV18 with TRBJ2-3; 14 bases match TRBD2. V shed 0 bases, J shed 7 bases, and the junction held 3 bases outside the gene matches. Germline lookup yields CDR1 KGHSH and CDR2 LQKENI. The CDR3 consists of 16 residues. This CDR3 is CASSPPGLAGVNTQYF. The CDR3 bases are TGTGCCAGCTCACCACCGGGACTAGCGGGGGTCAATACGCAGTATTTT. Supplemented by reference TRBV18 and TRBJ2-3, the full variable domain reads NAGVMQNPRHLVRRRGQEARLRCSPMKGHSHVYWYRQLPEEGLKFMVYLQKENIIDESGMPKERFSAEFPKEGPSILRIQQVVRGDSAAYFCASSPPGLAGVNTQYFGPGTRLTVL.

J is TRBJ2-2 and V is TRBV2, with 12 bases aligning to TRBD2. The V and J ends lost 9 bases and 5 bases, in that order; junction bases with no gene match: 4. Looked up from germline, CDR1 is SNHLY and CDR2 is FYNNEI. The CDR3 is 14 amino acids. CDR3 sequence: CASKTSGGTGELFF. CDR3 sequence (DNA): TGTGCCAGTAAGACTAGCGGGGGAACCGGGGAGCTGTTTTTT.

The V and J genes are TRBV19 and TRBJ2-2; 11 positions agree with TRBD2. Per germline, CDR1 LNHDA and CDR2 SQIVND (reference sequence). This CDR3 has 16 amino acids. V was clipped by 3 bases and J by 7 bases; unmatched bases: 7. Here the CDR3 DNA reads TGTGCCAGTAGTATGGAACTAGCGGGAGCTAACGGGGAGCTGTTTTTT. As protein: CASSMELAGANGELFF. Combining the CDR3 with reference TRBV19 and TRBJ2-2 gives the whole variable domain DGGITQSPKYLFRKEGQNVTLSCEQNLNHDAMYWYRQDPGQGLRLIYYSQIVNDFQKGDIAEGYSVSREKKESFPLTVTSAQKNPTAFYLCASSMELAGANGELFFGEGSRLTVL.

The chain links TRBV5-1 to TRBJ2-1; D may be TRBD1 (7 bases). The length of the CDR3 is 15 residues. Per the germline V gene, CDR1 is SGHRS and CDR2 is YFSETQ. The V gene lost 5 bases and the J gene lost 7 bases, with 19 bases spanning the gap. CDR3 loop: CASRKDTGEENEQFF. The CDR3 DNA follows: TGCGCCAGCAGAAAAGATACAGGGGAGGAGAATGAGCAGTTCTTC.

V usage is TRBV5-4 and J usage is TRBJ1-4; no reliable D call. Trimming removed 2 bases at V and 10 bases at J, with 12 bases between. The CDR3 is 13 amino acids. The germline gives CDR1 SGHNT, CDR2 YYREEE (reference sequence). CDR3 amino acids: CASSFPGSAKLFF. For the CDR3, the DNA is TGTGCCAGCAGCTTCCCGGGGTCCGCAAAACTGTTTTTT.

The genes are TRBV25-1 and TRBJ2-3; D might be TRBD1 (7 bases). Germline V gives CDR1 MGHDK, CDR2 SYGVNS. Trimming took 4 bases from V and 0 from J, leaving 17 bases between them. CDR3 length equals 17 residues. This chain's CDR3 is CASSGAGQIFSTDTQYF. CDR3 sequence (DNA): TGTGCCAGCAGTGGGGCGGGACAGATTTTTAGCACAGATACGCAGTATTTT.

This clone was counted a few times. The V call is TRBV7-9, the J call TRBJ2-2, with D uncertain. The CDR3 sequence is 13 residues long. CDR1 and CDR2 from the germline V gene are SEHNR and FQNEAQ (reference sequence). V lost 1 base and J 6 bases, leaving 6 bases between the germline ends. CDR3 sequence: CASSLDRAGELFF. The CDR3 DNA is TGTGCCAGCAGCTTAGACCGGGCCGGGGAGCTGTTTTTT. The variable domain in full, with the rest retrieved from reference TRBV7-9 and TRBJ2-2, is DTGVSQNPRHKITKRGQNVTFRCDPISEHNRLYWYRQTLGQGPEFLTYFQNEAQLEKSRLLSDRFSAERPKGSFSTLEIQRTEQGDSAMYLCASSLDRAGELFFGEGSRLTVL.

This chain links TRBV7-2 with TRBJ2-1, with unresolved D. The germline V and J ends were trimmed by 5 bases and 7 bases, with 21 bases remaining between them. CDR1 and CDR2 (germline): SGHTA, FQGNSA. This CDR3 region has 16 residues. The CDR3 here is CASSPKMSRVFNEQFF. CDR3 nucleotides: TGTGCCAGCAGCCCGAAAATGAGTCGGGTTTTTAATGAGCAGTTCTTC.

CDR3 protein: CASSQTTGSGANVLTF. The CDR3 DNA is TGTGCCAGCAGCCAAACTACCGGGTCTGGGGCCAACGTCCTGACTTTC. The J gene is TRBJ2-6, the V gene TRBV14; the D is unclear. Germline CDR1 and CDR2: SGHDN and FVKESK. The V gene lost 2 bases and the J gene lost 1 base, with 9 bases spanning the gap. The CDR3 contains 16 residues.

This sequence joins TRBV28 and TRBJ2-3, with a weak D call TRBD2 (6 bases). Germline CDR1 is MDHEN and CDR2 is SYDVKM. The V end lost 8 bases, the J end lost 8 bases, and 11 bases lay between the germline ends. The CDR3 extends over 11 amino acids. For the CDR3, the DNA is TGTGCCAGCTCCCTGCGGGGTACGCAGTATTTT. It is translated as CASSLRGTQYF.

The V gene is TRBV5-1, the J gene TRBJ1-2; 8 bases map to TRBD1. In germline, CDR1 is SGHRS, CDR2 YFSETQ. The trim removed 4 bases at V and 4 bases at J, leaving 6 bases unmatched. CDR3 length: 14 amino acids. DNA of the CDR3: TGCGCCAGCAGCAACAGGGGGGAAGGCTATGGCTACACCTTC. This translates into CASSNRGEGYGYTF.

This rearrangement joins TRBV6-1 to TRBJ1-6; 9 bases are shared with TRBD1. CDR3 length: 16 amino acids. Germline values: CDR1 MNHNS, CDR2 SASEGT. The V segment lost 4 bases and the J segment 6 bases; nucleotides outside the gene matches: 7. The DNA for the CDR3 is TGTGCCAGCAGTGGATCATCGGGACAGGGTAATTCACCCCTCCACTTT. Translating it yields CASSGSSGQGNSPLHF.

The chain has TRBV4-1 and TRBJ1-6; D is unresolved. CDR3 length: 17 amino acids. Looked up from germline, CDR1 is MGHRA and CDR2 is YSYEKL. Trimming shortened V by 4 bases and J by 6 bases, and 19 bases separated the two germline ends. In nucleotides, the CDR3 is TGCGCCAGCAGCCTCCTGCCCGATTACTCGGGTAATTCACCCCTCCACTTT. Translating gives CASSLLPDYSGNSPLHF.

This rearrangement joins TRBV9 to TRBJ2-1; possible D gene TRBD1, 6 bases. Between the trimmed V and J ends, which lost 3 bases and 4 bases, there was a span of 14 bases. This CDR3 spans 15 amino acids. Germline V CDR1 and CDR2: SGDLS, YYNGEE. CDR3 DNA sequence: TGTGCCAGCAGCGGCTCACAGGGCTGGTACAATGAGCAGTTCTTC. Amino acid sequence: CASSGSQGWYNEQFF.

This chain uses TRBV11-2 with TRBJ2-6; 9 nucleotides match TRBD1. This CDR3 is 18 amino acids long. Per germline, CDR1 SGHAT and CDR2 FQNNGV. V trimming: 6 bases; J trimming: 0 bases; junction bases outside the gene matches: 9. The CDR3 region is CASRSLGQGSSGANVLTF. As DNA, the CDR3 is TGTGCCAGCAGGTCCTTGGGACAGGGTAGCTCTGGGGCCAACGTCCTGACTTTC.

This chain joins TRBV7-8 and TRBJ2-1; possibly TRBD2 for D (6 bases). Trimming stripped 5 bases from V and 5 bases from J, with 16 bases between. Germline V gene data show CDR1 as SGHVS and CDR2 as FQNEAQ. This CDR3 has 15 amino acids. The CDR3 DNA reads TGTGCCAGCAGCCTTCCATCCGGGACTCACAATGAGCAGTTCTTC. Its protein product is CASSLPSGTHNEQFF.

This chain uses TRBV7-8 with TRBJ1-5, with 7 bases matching TRBD1. The CDR3 is 15 amino acids. J was trimmed by 0 bases and V by 5 bases; bases with no gene match: 4. Germline lookup yields CDR1 SGHVS and CDR2 FQNEAQ. The CDR3 loop is CASSRGQASNQPQHF. CDR3 in DNA: TGTGCCAGCAGCCGAGGACAGGCTAGCAATCAGCCCCAGCATTTT.

The V gene is TRBV19, the J gene TRBJ1-1; 8 bases fit TRBD1. V dropped 6 bases and J dropped 5; count of bases not matched to a gene: 14. The germline gives CDR1 LNHDA, CDR2 SQIVND (reference sequence). The CDR3 runs 16 residues. CDR3 DNA: TGTGCCAGTAGCCTCCACCCGGCAGGGGGCTCGACTGAAGCTTTCTTT. Residues: CASSLHPAGGSTEAFF.

This clone was recorded only once. This chain links TRBV4-2 with TRBJ2-2, with TRBD2 identical over 7 bases. The trim removed 2 bases at V and 0 bases at J, leaving 9 bases unmatched. CDR3 length: 18 amino acids. Germline CDR1 reads LGHNA; CDR2 reads YNFKEQ. CDR3 amino acids: CASSQSGTSVANTGELFF. The CDR3 DNA reads as TGTGCCAGCAGCCAATCGGGAACTAGCGTAGCGAACACCGGGGAGCTGTTTTTT.

The chain uses TRBV4-2 and TRBJ2-4, with D possibly matching TRBD2 (6 bases). From germline, CDR1 is LGHNA and CDR2 YNFKEQ. Trimming took off 1 base at V and 1 base at J, with 17 bases between the two ends. This CDR3 has 18 residues. The chain's CDR3 is CASSQVVWRGDAKNIQYF. DNA of the CDR3: TGTGCCAGCAGCCAAGTGGTCTGGCGGGGTGACGCCAAAAACATTCAGTACTTC.

The chain carries TRBV5-4 and TRBJ1-2, with a tentative D call TRBD1 (5 bases). Looked up from germline, CDR1 is SGHNT and CDR2 is YYREEE (reference sequence). V shed 2 bases and J shed 6 bases, with 14 bases lying between them. This CDR3 region has 14 residues. The CDR3 loop reads CASSFWGRWDGYTF. The CDR3 DNA reads TGTGCCAGCAGCTTCTGGGGCAGGTGGGATGGCTACACCTTC.

CDR3: CASSRNSNQPQHF. CDR3 in DNA: TGTGCCAGCAGTCGTAATAGCAATCAGCCCCAGCATTTT. The V and J genes are TRBV6-5 and TRBJ1-5; D is undetermined. Trimming took 5 bases from V and 0 from J, leaving 5 bases between them. The CDR3 length is 13 residues. In germline, CDR1 is MNHEY, CDR2 SVGAGI.

The rearrangement links TRBV4-2 to TRBJ1-2; 7 bases are a match to TRBD1. Trimming cost V 3 bases and J 3 bases; bases outside gene matches: 13. Germline CDR1 and CDR2: LGHNA and YNFKEQ. CDR3 size: 17 residues. CDR3 in amino acids: CASSQTLGGQGDYGYTF. The CDR3 region has the DNA TGTGCCAGCAGCCAGACCCTAGGGGGGCAGGGGGACTATGGCTACACCTTC.